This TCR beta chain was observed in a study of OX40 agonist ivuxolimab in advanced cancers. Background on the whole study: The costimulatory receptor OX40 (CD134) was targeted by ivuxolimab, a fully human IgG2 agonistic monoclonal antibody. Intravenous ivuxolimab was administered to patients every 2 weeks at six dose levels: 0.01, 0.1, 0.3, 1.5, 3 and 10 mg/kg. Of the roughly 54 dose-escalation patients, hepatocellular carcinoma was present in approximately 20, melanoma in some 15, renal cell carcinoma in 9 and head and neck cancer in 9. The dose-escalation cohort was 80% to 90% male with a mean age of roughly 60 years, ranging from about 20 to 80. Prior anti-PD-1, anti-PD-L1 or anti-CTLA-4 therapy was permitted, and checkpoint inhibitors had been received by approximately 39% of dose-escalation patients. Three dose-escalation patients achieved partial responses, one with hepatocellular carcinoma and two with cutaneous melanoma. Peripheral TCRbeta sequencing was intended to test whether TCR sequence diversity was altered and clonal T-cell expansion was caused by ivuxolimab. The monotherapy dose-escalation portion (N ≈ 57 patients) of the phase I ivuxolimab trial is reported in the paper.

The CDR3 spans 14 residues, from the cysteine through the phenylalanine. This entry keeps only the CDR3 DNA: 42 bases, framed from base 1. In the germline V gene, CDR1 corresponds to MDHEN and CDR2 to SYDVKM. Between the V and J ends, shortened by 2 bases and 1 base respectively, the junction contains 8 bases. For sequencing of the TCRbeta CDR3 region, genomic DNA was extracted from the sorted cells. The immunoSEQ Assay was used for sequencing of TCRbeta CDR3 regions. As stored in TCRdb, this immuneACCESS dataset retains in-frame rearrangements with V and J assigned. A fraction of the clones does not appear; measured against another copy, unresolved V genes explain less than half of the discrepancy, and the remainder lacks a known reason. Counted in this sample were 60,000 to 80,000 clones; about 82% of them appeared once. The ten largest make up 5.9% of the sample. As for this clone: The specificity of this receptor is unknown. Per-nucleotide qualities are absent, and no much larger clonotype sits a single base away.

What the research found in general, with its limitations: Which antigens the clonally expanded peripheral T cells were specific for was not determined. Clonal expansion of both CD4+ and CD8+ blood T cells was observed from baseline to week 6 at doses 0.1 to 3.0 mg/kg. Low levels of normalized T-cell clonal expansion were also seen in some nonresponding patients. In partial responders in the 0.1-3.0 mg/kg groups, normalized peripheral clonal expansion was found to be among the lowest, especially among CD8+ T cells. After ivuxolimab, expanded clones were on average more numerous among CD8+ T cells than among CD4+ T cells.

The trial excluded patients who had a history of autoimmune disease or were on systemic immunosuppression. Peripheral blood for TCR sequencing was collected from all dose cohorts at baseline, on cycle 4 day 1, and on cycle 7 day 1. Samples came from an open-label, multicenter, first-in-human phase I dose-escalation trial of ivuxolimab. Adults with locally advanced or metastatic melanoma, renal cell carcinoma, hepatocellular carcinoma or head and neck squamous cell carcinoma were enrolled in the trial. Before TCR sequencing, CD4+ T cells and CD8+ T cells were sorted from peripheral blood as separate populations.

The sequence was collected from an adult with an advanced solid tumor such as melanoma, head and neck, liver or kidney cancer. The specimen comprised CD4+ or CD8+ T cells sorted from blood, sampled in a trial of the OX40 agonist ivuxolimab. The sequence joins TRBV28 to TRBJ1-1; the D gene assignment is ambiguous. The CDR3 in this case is CASSLGGTNTEAFF. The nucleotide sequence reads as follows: TGTGCCAGCAGTTTAGGCGGAACGAACACTGAAGCTTTCTTT. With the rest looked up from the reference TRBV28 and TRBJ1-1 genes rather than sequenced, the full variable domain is DVKVTQSSRYLVKRTGEKVFLECVQDMDHENMFWYRQDPGLGLRLIYFSYDVKMKEKGDIPEGYSVSREKKERFSLILESASTNQTSMYLCASSLGGTNTEAFFGQGTRLTVV.